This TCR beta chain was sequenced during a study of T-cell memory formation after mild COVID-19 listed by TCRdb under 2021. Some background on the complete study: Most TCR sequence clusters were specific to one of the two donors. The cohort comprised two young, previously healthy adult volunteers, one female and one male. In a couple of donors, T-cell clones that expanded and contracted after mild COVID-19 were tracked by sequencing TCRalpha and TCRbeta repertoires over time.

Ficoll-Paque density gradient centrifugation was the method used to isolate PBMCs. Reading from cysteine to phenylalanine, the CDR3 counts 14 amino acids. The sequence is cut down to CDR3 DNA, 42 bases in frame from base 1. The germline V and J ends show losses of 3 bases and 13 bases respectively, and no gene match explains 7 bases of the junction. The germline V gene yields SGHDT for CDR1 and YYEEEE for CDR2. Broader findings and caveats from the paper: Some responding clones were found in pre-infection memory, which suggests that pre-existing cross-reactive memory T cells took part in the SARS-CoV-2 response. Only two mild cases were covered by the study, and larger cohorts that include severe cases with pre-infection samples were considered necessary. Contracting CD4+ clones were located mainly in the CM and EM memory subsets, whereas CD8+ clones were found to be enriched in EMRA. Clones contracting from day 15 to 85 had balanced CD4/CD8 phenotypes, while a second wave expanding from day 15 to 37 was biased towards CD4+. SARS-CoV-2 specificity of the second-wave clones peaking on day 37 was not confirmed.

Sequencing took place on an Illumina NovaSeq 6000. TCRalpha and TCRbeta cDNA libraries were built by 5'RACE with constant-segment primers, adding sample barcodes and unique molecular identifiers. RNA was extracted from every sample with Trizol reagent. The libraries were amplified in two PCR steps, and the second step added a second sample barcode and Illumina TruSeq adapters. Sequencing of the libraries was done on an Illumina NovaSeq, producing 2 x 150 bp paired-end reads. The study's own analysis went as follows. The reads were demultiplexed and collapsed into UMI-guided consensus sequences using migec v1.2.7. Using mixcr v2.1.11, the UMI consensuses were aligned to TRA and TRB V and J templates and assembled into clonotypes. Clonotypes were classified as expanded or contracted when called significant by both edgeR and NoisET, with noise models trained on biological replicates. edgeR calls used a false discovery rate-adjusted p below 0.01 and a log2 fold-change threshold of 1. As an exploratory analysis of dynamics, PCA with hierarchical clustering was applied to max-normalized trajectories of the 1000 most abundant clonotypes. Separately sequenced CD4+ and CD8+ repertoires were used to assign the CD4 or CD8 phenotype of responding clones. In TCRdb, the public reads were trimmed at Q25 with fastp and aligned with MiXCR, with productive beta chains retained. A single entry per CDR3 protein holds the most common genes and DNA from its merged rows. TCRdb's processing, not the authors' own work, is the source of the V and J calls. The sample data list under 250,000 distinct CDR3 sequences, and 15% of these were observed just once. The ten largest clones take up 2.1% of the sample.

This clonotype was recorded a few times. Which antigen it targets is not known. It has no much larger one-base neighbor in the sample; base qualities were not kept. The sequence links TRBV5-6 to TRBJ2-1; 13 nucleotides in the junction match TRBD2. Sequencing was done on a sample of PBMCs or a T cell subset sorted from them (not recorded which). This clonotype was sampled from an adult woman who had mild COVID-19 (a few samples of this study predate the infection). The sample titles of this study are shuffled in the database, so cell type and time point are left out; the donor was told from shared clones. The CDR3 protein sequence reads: CASSSPGLAGVQFF. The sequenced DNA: TGTGCCAGCAGCTCCCCAGGACTAGCGGGAGTCCAGTTCTTC.